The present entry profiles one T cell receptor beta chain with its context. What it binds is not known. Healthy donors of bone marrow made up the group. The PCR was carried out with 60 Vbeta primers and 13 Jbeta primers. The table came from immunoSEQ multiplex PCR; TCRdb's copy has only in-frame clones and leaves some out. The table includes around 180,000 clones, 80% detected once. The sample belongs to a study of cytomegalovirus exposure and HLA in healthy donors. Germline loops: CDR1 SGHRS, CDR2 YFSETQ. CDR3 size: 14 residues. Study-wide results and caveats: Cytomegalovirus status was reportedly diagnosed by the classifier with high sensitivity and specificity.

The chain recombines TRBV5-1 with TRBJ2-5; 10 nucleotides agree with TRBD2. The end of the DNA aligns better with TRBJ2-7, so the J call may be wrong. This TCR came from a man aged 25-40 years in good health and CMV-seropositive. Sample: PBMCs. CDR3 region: CASSLAGAGYEQYF. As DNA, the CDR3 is TGCGCCAGCAGTCTAGCGGGAGCCGGCTACGAGCAGTACTTC.